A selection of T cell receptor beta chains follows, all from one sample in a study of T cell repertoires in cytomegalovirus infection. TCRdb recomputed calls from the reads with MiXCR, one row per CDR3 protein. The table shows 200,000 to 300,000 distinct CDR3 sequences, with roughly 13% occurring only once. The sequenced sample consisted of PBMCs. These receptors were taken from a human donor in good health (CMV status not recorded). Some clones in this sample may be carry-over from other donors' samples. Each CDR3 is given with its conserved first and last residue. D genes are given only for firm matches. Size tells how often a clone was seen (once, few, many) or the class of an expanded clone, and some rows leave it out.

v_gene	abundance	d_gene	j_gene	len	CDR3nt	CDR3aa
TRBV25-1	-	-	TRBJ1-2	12	TGTGCCAGCAGTGAATGGGGTTGGGGCTACACCTTC	CASSEWGWGYTF
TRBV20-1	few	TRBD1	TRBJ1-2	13	TGCAGTGCTTCGGACAGGGGGAGCTATGGCTACACCTTC	CSASDRGSYGYTF
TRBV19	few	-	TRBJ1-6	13	TGTGCCAGTAAGGATGAAGGGCTATCACCCCTCCACTTT	CASKDEGLSPLHF
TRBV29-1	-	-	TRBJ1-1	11	TGCAGCGCGAGGACAGACAGTGAAGCTTTCTTT	CSARTDSEAFF
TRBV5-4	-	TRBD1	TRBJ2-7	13	TGTGCCAGCAGCACAACAGGGGGCCACGAGCAGTACTTC	CASSTTGGHEQYF
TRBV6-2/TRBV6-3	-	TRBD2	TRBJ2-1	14	TGTGCCAGCAGACTAGCGGGACTGAGGAATGAGCAGTTCTTC	CASRLAGLRNEQFF
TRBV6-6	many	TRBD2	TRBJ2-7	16	TGTGCCAGCAGTTACGGGACTAGCGGGGCATCCTACGAGCAGTACTTC	CASSYGTSGASYEQYF
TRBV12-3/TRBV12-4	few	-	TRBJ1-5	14	TGTGCCAGCAGTTTAGGGGGGGGGCAACAGCCCCAGCATTTT	CASSLGGGQQPQHF
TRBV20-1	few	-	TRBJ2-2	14	TGCAGTGCTAGAGGATGGGAAAACACCGGGGAGCTGTTTTTT	CSARGWENTGELFF
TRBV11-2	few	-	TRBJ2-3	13	TGTGCCAGTATCGGCCCAAGCACAGATACGCAGTATTTT	CASIGPSTDTQYF
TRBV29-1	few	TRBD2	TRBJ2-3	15	TGCAGCGTTGACGGGACTAGCGGGAGCACAGATACGCAGTATTTT	CSVDGTSGSTDTQYF
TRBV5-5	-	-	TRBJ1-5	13	TGTGCCAGCAACTTGGATACAAATCAGCCCCAGCATTTT	CASNLDTNQPQHF
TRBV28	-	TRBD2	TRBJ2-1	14	TGTGCCACCTTTCCACGCGGCGGGGGCAATGAGCAGTTCTTC	CATFPRGGGNEQFF
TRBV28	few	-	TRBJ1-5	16	TGTGCCAGCAGCTCCCCCCATTTTGGGCTCAATCAGCCCCAGCATTTT	CASSSPHFGLNQPQHF
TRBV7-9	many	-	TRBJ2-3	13	TGTGCCGGGGGAGGACCTCTCACAGATACGCAGTATTTT	CAGGGPLTDTQYF
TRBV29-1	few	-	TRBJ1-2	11	TGCAGCGCGACCCTAACAGGGAGCTACACCTTC	CSATLTGSYTF
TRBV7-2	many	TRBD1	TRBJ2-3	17	TGTGCCAGCAGCTTAGGAGGGACAGGGGGCCGGACAGATACGCAGTATTTT	CASSLGGTGGRTDTQYF
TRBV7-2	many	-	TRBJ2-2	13	TGTGCCAGCAGCTTCAGGATATCCGGGGAGCTGTTTTTT	CASSFRISGELFF
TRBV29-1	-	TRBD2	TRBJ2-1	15	TGCAGCGTTGAACTGGCGGGAGCGCCCCCGTGGGAGCAGTTCTTC	CSVELAGAPPWEQFF
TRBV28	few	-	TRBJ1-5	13	TGTGCCAGCAGTTCTCAGGACTATCAGCCCCAGCATTTT	CASSSQDYQPQHF
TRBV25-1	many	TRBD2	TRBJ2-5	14	TGTGCCAGCAGTGATCGGCGGGGAGGGGAGACCCAGTACTTC	CASSDRRGGETQYF
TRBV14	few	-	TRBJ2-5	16	TGTGCCAGCAGCTCCTCGATGGGGCCCAGCCAAGAGACCCAGTACTTC	CASSSSMGPSQETQYF
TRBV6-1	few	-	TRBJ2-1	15	TGTGCCAGCATCGAACTCCTCGCTTCGTCCAATGAGCAGTTCTTC	CASIELLASSNEQFF
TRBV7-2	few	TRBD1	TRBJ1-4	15	TGTGCCAGCAGCACCCGACAGGGGGTTTATGAAAAACTGTTTTTT	CASSTRQGVYEKLFF
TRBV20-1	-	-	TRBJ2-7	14	TGCAGTGCTAGAGAGGTTGGGGGGCGCTACGAGCAGTACTTC	CSAREVGGRYEQYF
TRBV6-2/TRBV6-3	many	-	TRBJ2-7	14	TGTGCCAGCATTAATGACGGGAGCTCCTACGAGCAGTACTTC	CASINDGSSYEQYF
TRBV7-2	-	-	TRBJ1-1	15	TGTGCCAGCAGCTCCGGACGGGCCAGGAACACTGAAGCTTTCTTT	CASSSGRARNTEAFF
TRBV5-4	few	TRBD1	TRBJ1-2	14	TGTGCCAGCAGACCACAGGGGGACCACTATGGCTACACCTTC	CASRPQGDHYGYTF
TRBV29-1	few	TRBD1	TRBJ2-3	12	TGCAGCTCGGGGACAGGGTTAAATACGCAGTATTTT	CSSGTGLNTQYF
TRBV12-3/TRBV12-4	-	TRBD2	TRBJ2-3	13	TGTGCCAGCAGGCGGGGGATTTCAGATACGCAGTATTTT	CASRRGISDTQYF
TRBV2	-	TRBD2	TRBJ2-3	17	TGTGCCAGCAGTGAAATCGGACTAGCGGGGGGCACAGATACGCAGTATTTT	CASSEIGLAGGTDTQYF
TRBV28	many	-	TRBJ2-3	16	TGTGCCAGCAGCCTCGTCCGGCGGACTAGCACAGATACGCAGTATTTT	CASSLVRRTSTDTQYF
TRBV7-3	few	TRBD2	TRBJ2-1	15	TGTGCCAGCAGCTTACTAGCGGGAGGACGGGATGAGCAGTTCTTC	CASSLLAGGRDEQFF
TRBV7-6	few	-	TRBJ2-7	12	TGTGCCAGCAGCCCCGCTCTTGGGGAGCAGTACTTC	CASSPALGEQYF
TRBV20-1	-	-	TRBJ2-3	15	TGCAGTGCTAGAGATCTTACAGGTCGCGCAGATACGCAGTATTTT	CSARDLTGRADTQYF
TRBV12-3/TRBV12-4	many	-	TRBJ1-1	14	TGTGCCAGCAGTCCCCCGGGGGGATACACTGAAGCTTTCTTT	CASSPPGGYTEAFF
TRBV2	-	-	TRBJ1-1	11	TGTGCCAGCAGAGTGAGAGGTGAAGCTTTCTTT	CASRVRGEAFF